The 9 T cell receptor beta chains listed next were all sequenced from one sample in a study of shared clonotypes between healthy human individuals. Profiling relied on immunoSEQ multiplex PCR, and the TCRdb table lists in-frame clones only, not all of them. The sample contains 2 million to 2.5 million clones, roughly 94% of which appear only once. Sequenced sample: naive CD4+ T cells sorted from blood. The subset was: CD45RA+ positively selected. The receptor source for this set is a man younger than 30 in good health.

The chain has TRBV5-1 and TRBJ1-2, with TRBD1 identical over 8 bases. Germline-derived CDR1 and CDR2 are SGHRS and YFSETQ. J was trimmed by 3 bases and V by 4 bases; bases with no gene match: 5. The CDR3 covers 14 residues. DNA of the CDR3: TGCGCCAGCAGCGCAGGGGGCGCTGACTATGGCTACACCTTC. It specifies CASSAGGADYGYTF.

This rearrangement joins TRBV6-5 to TRBJ2-5, with 8 bases that match TRBD1. In germline, CDR1 is MNHEY, CDR2 SVGAGI. The CDR3 loop spans 13 amino acids. J was trimmed by 5 bases and V by 7 bases; bases with no gene match: 6. CDR3 protein: CASTKQGVETQYF. For the CDR3, the DNA is TGTGCCAGCACTAAACAGGGGGTGGAGACCCAGTACTTC.

CDR3 sequence reads: CAWSVPPKSSGNTIYF. CDR3 bases: TGTGCCTGGAGTGTACCCCCCAAGAGCTCTGGAAACACCATATATTTT. The rearrangement links TRBV30 to TRBJ1-3, with no clear D. CDR3 size: 16 residues. Germline lookup yields CDR1 GTSNPN and CDR2 SVGIG (reference sequence). Trimming cost V 0 bases and J 0 bases, with 12 bases left between them.

Of note for this clone: Additional DNA sequences in this sample encode the identical CDR3. The chain recombines TRBV5-1 with TRBJ2-7; D is unresolved. The CDR3 totals 12 residues. Germline CDR1 is SGHRS and CDR2 is YFSETQ. V was trimmed by 4 bases and J by 3 bases, leaving 8 bases between them. The CDR3 nucleotides are TGCGCCAGCAGCCCGTCGGGCTACGAGCAGTACTTC. Translation gives CASSPSGYEQYF.

The chain links TRBV6-1 to TRBJ2-5; 8 bases align to TRBD2. Germline CDR1 reads MNHNS; CDR2 reads SASEGT. V lost 6 bases and J lost 4; bases outside the gene matches: 7. This CDR3 is 14 amino acids long. In DNA form, the CDR3 reads TGTGCCAGCAGCTCGACTAGCGTGGGAGAGACCCAGTACTTC. Translation gives CASSSTSVGETQYF.

The chain is built from TRBV5-1 and TRBJ2-7, with 9 nucleotides matching TRBD2. The length of the CDR3 is 13 residues. Germline CDR1 SGHRS, CDR2 YFSETQ. Losses at the gene ends were 4 bases for V and 3 bases for J; bases not matched to a gene: 2. The CDR3 DNA follows: TGCGCCAGCAGCCCTAGCGGGATCTACGAGCAGTACTTC. This encodes CASSPSGIYEQYF.

V is TRBV10-3 and J is TRBJ1-1; D gene unclear. The CDR3 extends over 13 amino acids. The V gene lost 0 bases and the J gene lost 7 bases, with 9 bases spanning the gap. Germline CDR1 reads ENHRY; CDR2 reads SYGVKD. The CDR3 sequence is CAISESQLNEAFF. The CDR3 DNA reads TGTGCCATCAGTGAGTCACAGCTTAATGAAGCTTTCTTT.

CDR3 DNA sequence: TGCGCCAGCAGCCACGGGAGAGGGGGCATCACTGAAGCTTTCTTT. It encodes CASSHGRGGITEAFF. V is TRBV4-1 and J is TRBJ1-1; 7 bases align to TRBD1. Germline V gene sequence: CDR1 MGHRA, CDR2 YSYEKL. CDR3 length equals 15 residues. V trimming: 3 bases; J trimming: 4 bases; junction bases outside the gene matches: 8.

The gene calls are TRBV25-1 and TRBJ2-2; weak D call: TRBD1 (6 bases). Per germline, CDR1 MGHDK and CDR2 SYGVNS. CDR3 length equals 15 residues. Trimming took 6 bases from V and 0 from J, leaving 11 bases between them. The CDR3 reads CASSPDRTNTGELFF. The CDR3 coding sequence is TGTGCCAGCAGCCCCGACAGGACGAACACCGGGGAGCTGTTTTTT.